This passage covers 18 T cell receptor beta chains from one sample sequenced in a study of blood T cell repertoires in COVID-19. Sequencing used immunoSEQ multiplex PCR; TCRdb keeps in-frame clones, though not all of them. The table records approximately 400,000 clones, roughly 90% of them present only once. Sequencing was carried out using peripheral blood. All receptors come from a man aged 40-50 years with acute or convalescent COVID-19.

The chain employs TRBV27 and TRBJ2-7, with 9 bases matching TRBD2. Germline CDR1 MNHEY, CDR2 SMNVEV (reference sequence). V lost 5 bases to trimming and J lost 4 bases; unmatched junction nucleotides: 9. The CDR3 has 15 residues. The CDR3 here is CASSPGLAGSYEQYF. In DNA form, the CDR3 reads TGTGCCAGCAGTCCGGGACTAGCCGGGAGTTACGAGCAGTACTTC.

The V and J genes are TRBV5-1 and TRBJ1-1; D remains unclear. Germline CDR1 is SGHRS and CDR2 is YFSETQ. CDR3 length: 13 amino acids. V shed 2 bases and J shed 6 bases, with 11 bases lying between them. The CDR3 loop reads CASSLDWNAEAFF. CDR3 bases: TGCGCCAGCAGCTTAGACTGGAATGCTGAAGCTTTCTTT. Together with reference TRBV5-1 and TRBJ1-1, the CDR3 gives the full variable domain: KAGVTQTPRYLIKTRGQQVTLSCSPISGHRSVSWYQQTPGQGLQFLFEYFSETQRNKGNFPGRFSGRQFSNSRSEMNVSTLELGDSALYLCASSLDWNAEAFFGQGTRLTVV.

This clone was counted once. The chain carries TRBV5-6 and TRBJ1-2, with 9 bases aligning to TRBD1. Germline V gene sequence: CDR1 SGHDT, CDR2 YYEEEE. The CDR3 spans 16 residues. The junction had 15 bases not matched to a gene; V was cut back by 4 bases and J by 8 bases. The CDR3 coding sequence is TGTGCCAGCAGCGTCGGGACAGGGTCGATTCTTAGCGGCTACACCTTC. It codes for CASSVGTGSILSGYTF.

This chain uses TRBV10-3 with TRBJ1-1, with D perhaps TRBD1 (5 bases). The V end was cut by 10 bases, the J end by 8 bases, with 14 bases between. This CDR3 comprises 11 residues. Per germline, CDR1 ENHRY and CDR2 SYGVKD. In DNA form, the CDR3 reads TGTGCCACAATCACGGGGGGGGAAGCTTTCTTT. Its protein is CATITGGEAFF.

The CDR3 nucleotides are TGTGCCAGCAGAACCTCCGGTGAAGCTTTCTTT. This codes for CASRTSGEAFF. The rearrangement links TRBV27 to TRBJ1-1; no clear D. The CDR3 totals 11 residues. V was pared by 6 bases and J by 7 bases, with 9 bases between. The germline CDR1 and CDR2 sequences are MNHEY and SMNVEV (reference sequence).

This chain connects TRBV6-1 to TRBJ1-1, with D perhaps matching TRBD1 (6 bases). This CDR3 has 14 residues. Germline-derived CDR1 and CDR2 are MNHNS and SASEGT. Trimming took 2 bases from V and 5 from J, leaving 12 bases between them. CDR3 coding DNA: TGTGCCAGCAGTGAAATGGGGGCTGGGACTGAAGCTTTCTTT. Translated: CASSEMGAGTEAFF.

This chain links TRBV2 with TRBJ1-2; D unresolved. Germline V gives CDR1 SNHLY, CDR2 FYNNEI. Trimming took off 8 bases at V and 9 bases at J, with 19 bases between the two ends. The CDR3 extends over 13 amino acids. CDR3 amino acids: CASGYDTSRSYTF. The CDR3 nucleotides read TGTGCCAGCGGCTATGACACCTCCCGCAGCTACACCTTC.

The genes are TRBV7-2 and TRBJ2-7; TRBD2 might be the D (6 bases). The germline V and J ends were trimmed by 4 bases and 6 bases, with 13 bases remaining between them. Germline V gives CDR1 SGHTA, CDR2 FQGNSA. The CDR3 has 13 residues. The DNA of the CDR3 is TGTGCCAGCAGCTCGAGCGGGTACGGCGAGCAGTACTTC. It yields the protein CASSSSGYGEQYF.

The chain's CDR3 is CAWSELVGTQYF. In DNA form, the CDR3 reads TGTGCCTGGAGTGAACTAGTCGGGACCCAGTACTTC. The genes are TRBV30 and TRBJ2-5, with D possibly TRBD2 on 5 matching bases. V was shortened by 1 base and J by 7 bases, with 10 bases between the two germline ends. Germline assignment: CDR1 GTSNPN and CDR2 SVGIG (reference sequence). The CDR3 runs 12 residues.

This chain uses TRBV3-1 (or the pseudogene TRBV3-2) with TRBJ1-5, with D possibly being TRBD1 (6 bases). CDR1 and CDR2 from the germline V gene are LGHDT and YNNKEL (reference sequence). This CDR3 has 15 residues. Trimming stripped 1 base from V and 6 bases from J, with 13 bases between. The CDR3 protein is CASSQVWQGTQPQHF. The CDR3, as DNA: TGTGCCAGCAGCCAAGTGTGGCAGGGGACTCAGCCCCAGCATTTT.

The chain has TRBV7-9 and TRBJ1-1, with 9 bases fitting TRBD1. Per the germline V gene, CDR1 is SEHNR and CDR2 is FQNEAQ (reference sequence). The CDR3 is 15 amino acids. V lost 1 base, J lost 5 bases, and 5 bases stayed unmatched. Written as DNA, the CDR3 is TGTGCCAGCAGCTTAGGGGGGACAGGGAGGACTGAAGCTTTCTTT. Protein product: CASSLGGTGRTEAFF.

V and J are TRBV6-1 and TRBJ2-5, with TRBD2 identical over 9 bases. Germline V gene data show CDR1 as MNHNS and CDR2 as SASEGT. There are 15 residues in the CDR3. V shed 3 bases, J shed 5 bases, and the junction held 7 bases outside the gene matches. CDR3 region: CASSELRGGLETQYF. The CDR3 DNA reads as TGTGCCAGCAGTGAGCTGCGGGGGGGCCTGGAGACCCAGTACTTC.

This clone was counted a single time. The chain combines TRBV23-1 with TRBJ1-4, with D possibly being TRBD1 (6 bases). TRBV23-1 is identified as an open reading frame with a role that is uncertain. CDR3 length: 14 residues. V dropped 6 bases and J dropped 8 bases, with 16 bases sitting between them. The DNA of the CDR3 is TGCGCCAGCAGGGGGGCCGGGGAAAGAGAAAAACTGTTTTTT. This gives the protein CASRGAGEREKLFF.

This clone was seen a single time. The V gene is TRBV4-2, the J gene TRBJ2-1, with 8 bases identical to TRBD2. Germline V gene sequence: CDR1 LGHNA, CDR2 YNFKEQ. This CDR3 has 15 amino acids. With V trimmed by 4 bases and J by 9 bases, 11 bases remained unmatched. The CDR3 region is CASSRRAGSGSEQFF. The DNA of the CDR3 is TGTGCCAGCAGCCGTCGAGCGGGCAGCGGGAGTGAGCAGTTCTTC.

The CDR3 spells CASSSPGTGAFSPLHF. In DNA form, the CDR3 reads TGTGCCAGCAGTTCCCCCGGGACAGGGGCTTTCTCACCCCTCCACTTT. The rearrangement joins TRBV28 to TRBJ1-6; 10 nucleotides align to TRBD1. This CDR3 is 16 amino acids long. Per the germline V gene, CDR1 is MDHEN and CDR2 is SYDVKM. Losses at the gene ends were 4 bases for V and 10 bases for J; bases not matched to a gene: 10.

In this sample, this clone turned up once. The J gene is TRBJ2-3, the V gene TRBV2, with 10 nucleotides matching TRBD1. Germline-derived CDR1 and CDR2 are SNHLY and FYNNEI. J lost 3 bases, V lost 8 bases, and 8 bases had no gene match. The CDR3 has 15 amino acids. CDR3 amino acids: CASVIDRGQTDTQYF. In DNA, the CDR3 is TGTGCCAGCGTAATCGACAGGGGGCAAACAGATACGCAGTATTTT.

The V call is TRBV6-6, the J call TRBJ1-5, with 9 positions matching TRBD1. Germline CDR1 reads MNHNY; CDR2 reads SVGAGI (reference sequence). J gave up 1 base and V 7 bases, and 8 bases lay outside the gene matches. The CDR3 totals 16 residues. The CDR3 region is CASNTGGVRSNQPQHF. The CDR3 DNA reads as TGTGCCAGCAACACAGGGGGCGTACGAAGCAATCAGCCCCAGCATTTT.

The rearrangement uses TRBV6-6 and TRBJ2-7; 11 bases map to TRBD2. The CDR3 covers 14 residues. Per the germline V gene, CDR1 is MNHNY and CDR2 is SVGAGI (reference sequence). The J segment lost 3 bases and the V segment lost 4 bases, leaving 2 bases of the junction unmatched. The CDR3 DNA reads TGTGCCAGCAGTTCGGGACTAGCGGTCTACGAGCAGTACTTC. Translation: CASSSGLAVYEQYF.